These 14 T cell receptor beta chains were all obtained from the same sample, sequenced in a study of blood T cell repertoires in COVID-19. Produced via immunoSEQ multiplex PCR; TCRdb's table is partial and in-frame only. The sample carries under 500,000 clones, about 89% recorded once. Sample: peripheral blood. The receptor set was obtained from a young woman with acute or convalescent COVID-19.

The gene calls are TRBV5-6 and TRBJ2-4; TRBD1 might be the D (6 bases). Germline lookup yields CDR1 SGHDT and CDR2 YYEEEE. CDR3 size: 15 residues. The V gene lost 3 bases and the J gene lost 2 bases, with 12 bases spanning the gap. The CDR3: CASSYPQGSKNIQYF. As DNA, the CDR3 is TGTGCCAGCAGCTACCCACAGGGATCCAAAAACATTCAGTACTTC.

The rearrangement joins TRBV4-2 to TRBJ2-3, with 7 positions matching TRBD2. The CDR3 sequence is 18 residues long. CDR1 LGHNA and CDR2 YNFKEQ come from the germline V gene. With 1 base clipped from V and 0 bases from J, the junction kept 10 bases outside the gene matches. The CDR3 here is CASSQGTPSGASTDTQYF. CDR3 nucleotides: TGTGCCAGCAGCCAAGGGACACCCAGCGGGGCTAGCACAGATACGCAGTATTTT.

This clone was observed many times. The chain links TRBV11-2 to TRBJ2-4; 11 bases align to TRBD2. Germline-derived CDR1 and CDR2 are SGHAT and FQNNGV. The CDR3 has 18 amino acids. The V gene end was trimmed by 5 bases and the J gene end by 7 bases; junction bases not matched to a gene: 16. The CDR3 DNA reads TGTGCCAGCAGCGAAAACGCCGGGACTAGCGGTAGGGGGAACATTCAGTACTTC. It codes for CASSENAGTSGRGNIQYF.

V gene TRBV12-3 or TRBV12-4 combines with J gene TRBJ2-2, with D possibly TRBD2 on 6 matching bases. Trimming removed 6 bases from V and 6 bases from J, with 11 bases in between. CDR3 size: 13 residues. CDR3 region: CASSRGEAGELFF. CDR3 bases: TGTGCCAGCAGCAGAGGGGAGGCCGGGGAGCTGTTTTTT.

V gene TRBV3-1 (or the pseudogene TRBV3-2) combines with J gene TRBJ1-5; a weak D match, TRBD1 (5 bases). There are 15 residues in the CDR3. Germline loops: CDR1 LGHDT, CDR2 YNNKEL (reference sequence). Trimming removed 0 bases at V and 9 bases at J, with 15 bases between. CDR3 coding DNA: TGTGCCAGCAGCCAAGATGCGGGCGGGGGTCTGCCCCAGCATTTT. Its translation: CASSQDAGGGLPQHF.

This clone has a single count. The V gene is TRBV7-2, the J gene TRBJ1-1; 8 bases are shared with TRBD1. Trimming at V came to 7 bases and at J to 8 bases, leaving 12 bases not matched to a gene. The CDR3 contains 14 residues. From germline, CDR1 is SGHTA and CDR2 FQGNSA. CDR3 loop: CASTPNPGGAEAFF. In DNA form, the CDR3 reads TGTGCCAGCACTCCAAACCCAGGGGGCGCAGAAGCTTTCTTT.

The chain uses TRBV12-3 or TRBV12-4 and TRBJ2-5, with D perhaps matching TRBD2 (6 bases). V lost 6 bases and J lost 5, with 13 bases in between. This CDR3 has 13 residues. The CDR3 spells CASSPGTWETQYF. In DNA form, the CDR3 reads TGTGCCAGCAGCCCGGGGACTTGGGAGACCCAGTACTTC.

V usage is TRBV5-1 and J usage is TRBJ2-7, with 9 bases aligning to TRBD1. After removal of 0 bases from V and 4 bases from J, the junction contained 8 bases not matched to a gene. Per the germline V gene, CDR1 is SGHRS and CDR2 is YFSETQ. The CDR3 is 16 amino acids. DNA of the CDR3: TGCGCCAGCAGCTTGGTCTCCGGGACAGGGCGGTACGAGCAGTACTTC. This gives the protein CASSLVSGTGRYEQYF.

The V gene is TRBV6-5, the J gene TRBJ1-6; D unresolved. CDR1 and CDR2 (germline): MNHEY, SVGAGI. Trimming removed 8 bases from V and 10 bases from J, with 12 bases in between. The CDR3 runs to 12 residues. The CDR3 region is CASGRGRSPLHF. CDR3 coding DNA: TGTGCCAGCGGGAGAGGGCGCTCACCCCTCCACTTT.

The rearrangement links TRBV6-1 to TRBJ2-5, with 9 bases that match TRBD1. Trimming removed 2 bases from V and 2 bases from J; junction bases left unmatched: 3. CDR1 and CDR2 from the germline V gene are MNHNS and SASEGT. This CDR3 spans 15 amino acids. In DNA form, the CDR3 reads TGTGCCAGCAGTGAAACCGGGACAGGGCAAGAGACCCAGTACTTC. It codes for CASSETGTGQETQYF.

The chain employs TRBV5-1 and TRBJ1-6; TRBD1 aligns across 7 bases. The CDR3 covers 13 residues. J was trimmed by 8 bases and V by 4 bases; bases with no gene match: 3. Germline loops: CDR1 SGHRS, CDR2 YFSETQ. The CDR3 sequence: CASSRDRDSPLHF. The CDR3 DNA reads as TGCGCCAGCAGCCGTGACAGGGATTCACCCCTCCACTTT. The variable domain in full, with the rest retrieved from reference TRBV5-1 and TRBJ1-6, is KAGVTQTPRYLIKTRGQQVTLSCSPISGHRSVSWYQQTPGQGLQFLFEYFSETQRNKGNFPGRFSGRQFSNSRSEMNVSTLELGDSALYLCASSRDRDSPLHFGNGTRLTVT.

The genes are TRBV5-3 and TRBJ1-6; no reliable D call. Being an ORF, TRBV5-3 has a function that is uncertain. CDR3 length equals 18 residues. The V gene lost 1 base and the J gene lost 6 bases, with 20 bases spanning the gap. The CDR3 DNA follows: TGTGCCAGAAGCTTGATGAGTGTGGTTCTCCTTGGTAATTCACCCCTCCACTTT. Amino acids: CARSLMSVVLLGNSPLHF.

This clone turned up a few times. The CDR3 region is CASSSLGGQFSVAFF. The CDR3 coding sequence is TGTGCCAGCAGCTCGCTAGGCGGACAGTTTTCAGTAGCTTTCTTT. This chain connects TRBV11-2 to TRBJ1-1, with D perhaps TRBD1 (6 bases). Germline V lookup: CDR1 SGHAT, CDR2 FQNNGV. The CDR3 is 15 residues long. Trimming pared 4 bases from V and 10 bases from J, leaving 22 bases between.

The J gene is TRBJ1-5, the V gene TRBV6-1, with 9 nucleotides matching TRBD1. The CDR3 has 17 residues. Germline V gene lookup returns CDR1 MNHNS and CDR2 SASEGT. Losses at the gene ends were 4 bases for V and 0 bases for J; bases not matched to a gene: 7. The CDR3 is CASSGGTGLYSNQPQHF. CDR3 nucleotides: TGTGCCAGCAGTGGGGGGACAGGGCTGTATAGCAATCAGCCCCAGCATTTT.